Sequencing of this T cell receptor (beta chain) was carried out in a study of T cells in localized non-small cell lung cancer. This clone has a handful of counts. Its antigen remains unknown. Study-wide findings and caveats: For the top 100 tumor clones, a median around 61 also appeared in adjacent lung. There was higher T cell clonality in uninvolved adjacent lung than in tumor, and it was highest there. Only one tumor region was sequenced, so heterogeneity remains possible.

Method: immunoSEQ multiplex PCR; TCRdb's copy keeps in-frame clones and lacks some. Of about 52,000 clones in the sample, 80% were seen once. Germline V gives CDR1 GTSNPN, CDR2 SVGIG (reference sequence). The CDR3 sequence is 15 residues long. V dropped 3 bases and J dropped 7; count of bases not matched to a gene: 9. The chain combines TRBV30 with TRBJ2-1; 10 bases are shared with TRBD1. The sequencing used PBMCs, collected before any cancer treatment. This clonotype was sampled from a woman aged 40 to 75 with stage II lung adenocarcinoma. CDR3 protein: CAWSPGTGVLNEQFF. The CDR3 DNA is TGTGCCTGGAGCCCCGGGACAGGGGTTCTTAATGAGCAGTTCTTC.